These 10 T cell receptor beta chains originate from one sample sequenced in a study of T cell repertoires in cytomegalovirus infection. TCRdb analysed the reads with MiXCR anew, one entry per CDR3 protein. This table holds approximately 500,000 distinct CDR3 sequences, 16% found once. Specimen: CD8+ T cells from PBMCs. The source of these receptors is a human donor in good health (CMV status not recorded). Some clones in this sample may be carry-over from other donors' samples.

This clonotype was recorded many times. The CDR3 loop reads CAWSGMGDTEAFF. The CDR3 DNA sequence: TGTGCCTGGAGCGGTATGGGGGACACTGAAGCTTTCTTT. The chain links TRBV30 to TRBJ1-1; TRBD1 might be the D (5 bases). The CDR3 extends over 13 amino acids. Germline-derived CDR1 and CDR2 are GTSNPN and SVGIG (reference sequence). V was shortened by 3 bases and J by 3 bases, with 11 bases between the two germline ends.

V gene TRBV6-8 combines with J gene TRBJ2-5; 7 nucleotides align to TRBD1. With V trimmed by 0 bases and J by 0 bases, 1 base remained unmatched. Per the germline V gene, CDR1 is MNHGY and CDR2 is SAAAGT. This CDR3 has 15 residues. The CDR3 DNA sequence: TGTGCCAGCAGTTACTCGACAGGGTACCAAGAGACCCAGTACTTC. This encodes CASSYSTGYQETQYF.

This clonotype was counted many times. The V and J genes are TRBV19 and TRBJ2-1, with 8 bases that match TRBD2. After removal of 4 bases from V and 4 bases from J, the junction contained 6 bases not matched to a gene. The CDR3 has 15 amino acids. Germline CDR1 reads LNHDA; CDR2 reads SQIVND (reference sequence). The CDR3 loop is CASSTREGLYNEQFF. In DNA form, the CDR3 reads TGTGCCAGTAGTACACGGGAGGGACTATACAATGAGCAGTTCTTC.

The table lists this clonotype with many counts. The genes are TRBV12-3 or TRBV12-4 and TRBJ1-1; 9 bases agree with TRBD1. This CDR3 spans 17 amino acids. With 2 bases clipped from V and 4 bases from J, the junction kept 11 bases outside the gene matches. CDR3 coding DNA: TGTGCCAGCAGTTTATATTTAGGGGACAGGGTAGGCACTGAAGCTTTCTTT. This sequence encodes CASSLYLGDRVGTEAFF.

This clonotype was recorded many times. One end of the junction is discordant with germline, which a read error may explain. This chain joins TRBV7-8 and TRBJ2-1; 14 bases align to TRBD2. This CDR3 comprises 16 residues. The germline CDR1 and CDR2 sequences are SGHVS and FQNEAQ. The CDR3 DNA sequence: TGTGCCAGCAGCTTTAGATATCCGGGACTAGCGGGAGAAGACGTCTTC. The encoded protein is CASSFRYPGLAGEDVF.

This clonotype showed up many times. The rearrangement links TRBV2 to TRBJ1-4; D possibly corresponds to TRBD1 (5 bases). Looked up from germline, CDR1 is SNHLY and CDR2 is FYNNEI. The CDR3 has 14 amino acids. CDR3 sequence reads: CVTAEGRADEKLFF. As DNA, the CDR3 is TGTGTCACAGCCGAGGGCAGGGCGGATGAAAAACTGTTTTTT. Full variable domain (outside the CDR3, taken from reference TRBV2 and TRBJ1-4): EPEVTQTPSHQVTQMGQEVILRCVPISNHLYFYWYRQILGQKVEFLVSFYNNEISEKSEIFDDQFSVERPDGSNFTLKIRSTKLEDSAMYFCVTAEGRADEKLFFGSGTQLSVL.

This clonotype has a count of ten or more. This CDR3 is CASGFEPLRNTEAFF. In nucleotides, the CDR3 is TGTGCTAGTGGTTTTGAGCCACTAAGGAACACTGAAGCTTTCTTT. The V gene is TRBV12-5, the J gene TRBJ1-1, with unresolved D. Germline values: CDR1 LGHNT, CDR2 FRNRAP. The CDR3 is 15 amino acids. The germline V and J ends were trimmed by 3 bases and 1 base, with 12 bases remaining between them.

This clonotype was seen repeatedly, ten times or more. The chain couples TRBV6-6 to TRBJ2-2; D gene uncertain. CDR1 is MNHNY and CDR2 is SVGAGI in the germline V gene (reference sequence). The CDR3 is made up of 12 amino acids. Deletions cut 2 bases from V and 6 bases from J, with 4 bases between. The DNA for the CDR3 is TGTGCCAGCAGTTACGGGGCCGGGGAGCTGTTTTTT. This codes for CASSYGAGELFF.

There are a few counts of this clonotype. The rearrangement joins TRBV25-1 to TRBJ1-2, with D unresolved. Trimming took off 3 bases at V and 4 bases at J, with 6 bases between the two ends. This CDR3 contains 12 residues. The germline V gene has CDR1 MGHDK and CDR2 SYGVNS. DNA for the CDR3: TGTGCCAGCAGTGACAGCGTCTATGGCTACACCTTC. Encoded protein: CASSDSVYGYTF.

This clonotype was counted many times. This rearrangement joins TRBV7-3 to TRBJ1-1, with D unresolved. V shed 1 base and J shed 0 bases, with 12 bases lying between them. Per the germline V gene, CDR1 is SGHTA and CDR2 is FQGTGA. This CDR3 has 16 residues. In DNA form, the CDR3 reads TGTGCCAGCAGCTTAATACTCACGAGCATGAACACTGAAGCTTTCTTT. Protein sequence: CASSLILTSMNTEAFF.